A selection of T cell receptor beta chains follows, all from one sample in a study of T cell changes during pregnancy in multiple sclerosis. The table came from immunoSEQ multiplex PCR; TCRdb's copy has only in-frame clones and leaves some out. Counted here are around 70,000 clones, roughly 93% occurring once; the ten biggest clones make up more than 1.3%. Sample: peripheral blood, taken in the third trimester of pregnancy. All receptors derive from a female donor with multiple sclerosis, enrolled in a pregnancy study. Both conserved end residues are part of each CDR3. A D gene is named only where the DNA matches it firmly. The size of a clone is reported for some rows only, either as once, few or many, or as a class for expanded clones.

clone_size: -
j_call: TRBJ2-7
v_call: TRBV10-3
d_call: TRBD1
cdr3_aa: CAIRAGQGYEQYF
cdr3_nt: TGTGCCATCAGGGCGGGACAGGGGTACGAGCAGTACTTC

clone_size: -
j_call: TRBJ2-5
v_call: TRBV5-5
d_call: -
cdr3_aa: CASSSRYGVPETQYF
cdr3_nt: TGTGCCAGCAGCTCCCGCTACGGGGTCCCAGAGACCCAGTACTTC

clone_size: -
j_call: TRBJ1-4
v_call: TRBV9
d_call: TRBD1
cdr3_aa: CASSARDSWSEKLFF
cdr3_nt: TGTGCCAGCAGCGCAAGGGACAGTTGGAGTGAAAAACTGTTTTTT

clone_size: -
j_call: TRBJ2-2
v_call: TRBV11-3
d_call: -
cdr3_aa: CASSRGGTGELFF
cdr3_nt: TGTGCCAGCAGCCGAGGGGGCACCGGGGAGCTGTTTTTT

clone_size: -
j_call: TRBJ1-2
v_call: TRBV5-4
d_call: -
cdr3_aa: CASSSSRPSYGYTF
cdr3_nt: TGTGCCAGCAGCTCCTCCCGGCCTAGCTATGGCTACACCTTC

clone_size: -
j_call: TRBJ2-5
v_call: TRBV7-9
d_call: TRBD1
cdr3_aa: CASSPTGTETQYF
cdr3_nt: TGTGCCAGCAGCCCGACAGGGACAGAGACCCAGTACTTC

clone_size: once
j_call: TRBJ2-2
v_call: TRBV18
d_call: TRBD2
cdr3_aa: CASSRAGANTGELFF
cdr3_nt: TGTGCCAGCTCACGTGCGGGGGCGAACACCGGGGAGCTGTTTTTT

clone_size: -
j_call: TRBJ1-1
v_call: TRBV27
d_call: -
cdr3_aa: CASSLWGGAGEAFF
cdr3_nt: TGTGCCAGCAGTTTATGGGGGGGGGCAGGTGAAGCTTTCTTT

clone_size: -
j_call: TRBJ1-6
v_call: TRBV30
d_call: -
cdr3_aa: CAWSVIGANNSPLHF
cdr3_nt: TGTGCCTGGAGTGTCATAGGGGCCAATAATTCACCCCTCCACTTT

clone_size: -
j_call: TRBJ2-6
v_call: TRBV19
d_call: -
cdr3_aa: CASSALHSSGANVLTF
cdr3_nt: TGTGCCAGTAGTGCCCTTCATAGCTCTGGGGCCAACGTCCTGACTTTC

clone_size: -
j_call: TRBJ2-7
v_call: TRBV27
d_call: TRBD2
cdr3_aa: CASRGGLAGDGEQYF
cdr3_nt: TGTGCCAGCAGGGGGGGACTAGCGGGGGACGGCGAGCAGTACTTC

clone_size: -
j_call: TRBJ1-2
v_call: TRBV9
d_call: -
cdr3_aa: CASSVDSSFYGYTF
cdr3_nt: TGTGCCAGCAGCGTGGACAGCAGTTTCTATGGCTACACCTTC

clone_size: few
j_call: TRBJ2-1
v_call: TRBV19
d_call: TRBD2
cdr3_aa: CASSFGGASYNEQFF
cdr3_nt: TGTGCCAGTAGTTTCGGGGGGGCGTCCTACAATGAGCAGTTCTTC

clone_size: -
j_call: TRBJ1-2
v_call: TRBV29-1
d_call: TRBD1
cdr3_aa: CSVVLARQGAYGYTF
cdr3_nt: TGCAGCGTTGTCCTCGCACGGCAGGGGGCCTATGGCTACACCTTC

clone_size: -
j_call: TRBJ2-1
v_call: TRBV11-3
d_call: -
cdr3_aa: CASSLGPGNEQFF
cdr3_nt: TGTGCCAGCAGCCTCGGGCCGGGAAATGAGCAGTTCTTC

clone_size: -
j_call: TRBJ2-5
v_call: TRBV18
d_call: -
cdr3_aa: CASSPRQGRGETQYF
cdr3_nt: TGTGCCAGCTCCCCCCGGCAGGGAAGGGGAGAGACCCAGTACTTC

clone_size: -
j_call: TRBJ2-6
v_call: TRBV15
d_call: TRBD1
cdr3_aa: CATSRDFLDRDFSGANVLTF
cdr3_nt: TGTGCCACCAGCAGAGATTTTCTGGACAGGGATTTCTCTGGGGCCAACGTCCTGACTTTC

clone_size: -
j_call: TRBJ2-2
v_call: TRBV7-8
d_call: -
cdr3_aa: CASRRATSGTGELFF
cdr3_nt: TGTGCCAGCAGGAGGGCCACCTCAGGCACCGGGGAGCTGTTTTTT

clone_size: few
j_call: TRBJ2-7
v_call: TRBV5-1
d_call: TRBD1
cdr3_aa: CASSFTGGYEQYF
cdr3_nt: TGCGCCAGCAGCTTTACAGGGGGCTACGAGCAGTACTTC

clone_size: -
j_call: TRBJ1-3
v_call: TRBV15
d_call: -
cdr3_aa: CATQRAVSSGNTIYF
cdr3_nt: TGTGCCACCCAGCGAGCAGTCTCATCTGGAAACACCATATATTTT

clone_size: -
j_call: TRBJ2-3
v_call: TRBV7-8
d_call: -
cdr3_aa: CASSPAGRTDTQYF
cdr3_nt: TGTGCCAGCAGCCCAGCTGGGCGTACAGATACGCAGTATTTT

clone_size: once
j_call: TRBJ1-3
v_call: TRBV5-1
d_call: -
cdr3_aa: CASSLTGYGNTIYF
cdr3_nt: TGCGCCAGCAGCTTGACAGGATATGGAAACACCATATATTTT

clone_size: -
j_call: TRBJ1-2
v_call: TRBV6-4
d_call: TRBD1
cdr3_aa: CASSDSPDREHGYTF
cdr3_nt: TGTGCCAGCAGTGACTCGCCGGACAGGGAGCATGGCTACACCTTC

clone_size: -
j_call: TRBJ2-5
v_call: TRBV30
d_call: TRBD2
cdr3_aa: CAWRSVRLAQETQYF
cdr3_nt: TGTGCCTGGAGGAGCGTCCGACTAGCTCAAGAGACCCAGTACTTC

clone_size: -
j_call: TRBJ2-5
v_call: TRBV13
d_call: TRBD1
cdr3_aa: CASSSSGTGFRETQYF
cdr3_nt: TGTGCCAGCAGCTCTTCCGGGACAGGGTTTAGGGAGACCCAGTACTTC

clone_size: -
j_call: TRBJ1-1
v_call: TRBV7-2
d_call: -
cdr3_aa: CASSLYRLYEAFF
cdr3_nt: TGTGCCAGCAGCCTCTACAGGCTTTATGAAGCTTTCTTT

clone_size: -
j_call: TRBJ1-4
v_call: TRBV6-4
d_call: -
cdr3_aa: CASSFGRGGGTNEKLFF
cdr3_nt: TGTGCCAGCAGTTTCGGAAGGGGAGGGGGAACTAATGAAAAACTGTTTTTT

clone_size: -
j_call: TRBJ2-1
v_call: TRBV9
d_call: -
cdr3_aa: CASSLGASGYNEQFF
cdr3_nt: TGTGCCAGCAGCTTGGGGGCTAGTGGATACAATGAGCAGTTCTTC

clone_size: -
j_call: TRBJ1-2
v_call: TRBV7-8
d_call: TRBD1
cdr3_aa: CASSLATGTNYGYTF
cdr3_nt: TGTGCCAGCAGCTTAGCGACAGGGACAAACTATGGCTACACCTTC

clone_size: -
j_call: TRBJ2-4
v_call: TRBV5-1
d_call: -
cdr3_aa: CASSEQGGSNIQYF
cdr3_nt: TGCGCCAGCTCCGAGCAGGGCGGTTCAAACATTCAGTACTTC

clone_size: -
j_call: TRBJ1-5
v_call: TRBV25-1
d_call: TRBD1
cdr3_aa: CASSETGVQPQHF
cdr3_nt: TGTGCCAGCAGTGAAACAGGGGTTCAGCCCCAGCATTTT

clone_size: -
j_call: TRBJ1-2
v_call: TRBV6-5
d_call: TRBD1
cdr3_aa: CASSYGQGVYYTF
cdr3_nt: TGTGCCAGCAGTTACGGGCAGGGGGTGTACTACACCTTC

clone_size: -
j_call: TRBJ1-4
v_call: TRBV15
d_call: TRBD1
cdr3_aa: CATSRESGTGNEKLFF
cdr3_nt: TGTGCCACCAGCAGGGAGTCAGGGACAGGGAATGAAAAACTGTTTTTT

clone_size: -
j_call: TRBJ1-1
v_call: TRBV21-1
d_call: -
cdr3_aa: CASSLTGRNTEAFF
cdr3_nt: TGTGCCAGCAGCCTCACAGGGAGGAACACTGAAGCTTTCTTT

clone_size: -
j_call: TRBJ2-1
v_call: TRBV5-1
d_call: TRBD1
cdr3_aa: CASSFEQGFSYNEQFF
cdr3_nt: TGCGCCAGCAGCTTTGAACAGGGGTTCTCCTACAATGAGCAGTTCTTC

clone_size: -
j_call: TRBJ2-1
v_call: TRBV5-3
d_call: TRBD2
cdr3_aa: CARSLVGLWRGGTSYNEQFF
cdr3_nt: TGTGCCAGAAGCTTGGTGGGGTTATGGCGCGGGGGGACTTCCTACAATGAGCAGTTCTTC

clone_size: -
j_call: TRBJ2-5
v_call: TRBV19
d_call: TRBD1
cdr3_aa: CASSSGTGVETQYF
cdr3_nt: TGTGCCAGTAGTTCGGGGACAGGGGTGGAGACCCAGTACTTC

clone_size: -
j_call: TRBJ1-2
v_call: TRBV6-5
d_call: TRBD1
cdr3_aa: CASSPSGQGALGYTF
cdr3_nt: TGTGCCAGCAGCCCTTCGGGGCAGGGGGCTCTCGGCTACACCTTC

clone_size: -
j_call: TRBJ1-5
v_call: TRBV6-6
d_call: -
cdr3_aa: CASSNSYSNQPQHF
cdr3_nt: TGTGCCAGCAGTAACAGCTATAGCAATCAGCCCCAGCATTTT

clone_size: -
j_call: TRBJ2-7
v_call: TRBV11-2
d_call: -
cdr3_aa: CASSFFLVPDSTYEQYF
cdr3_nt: TGTGCCAGCAGCTTTTTCTTGGTTCCGGACAGCACCTACGAGCAGTACTTC

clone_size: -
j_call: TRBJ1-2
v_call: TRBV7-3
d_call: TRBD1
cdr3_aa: CASSKGQGIGYTF
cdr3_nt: TGTGCCAGCAGCAAGGGACAGGGGATTGGCTACACCTTC

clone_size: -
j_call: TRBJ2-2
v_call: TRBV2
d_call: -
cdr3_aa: CASKKSGPAFTSGELFF
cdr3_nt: TGTGCCAGCAAAAAGTCAGGTCCGGCCTTTACCTCCGGGGAGCTGTTTTTT

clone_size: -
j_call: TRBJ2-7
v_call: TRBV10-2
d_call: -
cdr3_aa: CASSPTGNEQYF
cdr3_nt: TGCGCCAGCAGTCCAACAGGGAACGAGCAGTACTTC

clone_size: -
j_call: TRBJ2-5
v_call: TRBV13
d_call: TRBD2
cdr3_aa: CASSGTSGGAVSETQYF
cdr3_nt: TGTGCCAGCAGCGGGACTAGCGGGGGGGCTGTTTCGGAGACCCAGTACTTC

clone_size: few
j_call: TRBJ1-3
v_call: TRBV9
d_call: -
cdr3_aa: CASSVVGNTIYF
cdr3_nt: TGTGCCAGCAGCGTAGTAGGAAACACCATATATTTT

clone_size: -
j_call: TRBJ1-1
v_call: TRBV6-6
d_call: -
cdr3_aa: CASSYFNQGDAFF
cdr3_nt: TGTGCCAGCAGTTACTTTAACCAGGGTGACGCTTTCTTT

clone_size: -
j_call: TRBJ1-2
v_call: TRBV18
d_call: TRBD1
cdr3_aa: CASSETGNYGYTF
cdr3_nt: TGTGCCAGCTCTGAGACAGGGAACTATGGCTACACCTTC